This T cell receptor beta chain was recovered during a study of blood T cell repertoires in COVID-19. Study at large: The study drew acute and convalescent COVID-19 samples from the United States, Italy and Spain. Sample material is recorded as cDNA or gDNA derived from T cells, B-cell-depleted T cells, or PBMCs.

The V gene lost 4 bases and the J gene lost 4 bases, with 14 bases spanning the gap. CDR3 length: 14 amino acids. Germline V CDR1 and CDR2: SGHRS, YFSETQ. Seattle enrolled patients during active infection and tracked them longitudinally. Source study methods: Estimation of nucleated cell counts was performed using reference gene primer amplification. Sequencing used immunoSEQ multiplex PCR; TCRdb keeps in-frame clones, though not all of them. That table supplies the V and J calls and clone size; D and trimming were determined from the DNA. This table holds about 370,000 clones, roughly 90% found once.

Sequencing input: peripheral blood. The TCR comes from a woman aged 25-40 years with COVID-19, enrolled during active disease. The genes are TRBV5-1 and TRBJ2-5; tentatively, D is TRBD2 (5 bases). Here the CDR3 DNA reads TGCGCCAGCAGCCTTGATCCAGAGGGAGAGACCCAGTACTTC. Translation: CASSLDPEGETQYF.